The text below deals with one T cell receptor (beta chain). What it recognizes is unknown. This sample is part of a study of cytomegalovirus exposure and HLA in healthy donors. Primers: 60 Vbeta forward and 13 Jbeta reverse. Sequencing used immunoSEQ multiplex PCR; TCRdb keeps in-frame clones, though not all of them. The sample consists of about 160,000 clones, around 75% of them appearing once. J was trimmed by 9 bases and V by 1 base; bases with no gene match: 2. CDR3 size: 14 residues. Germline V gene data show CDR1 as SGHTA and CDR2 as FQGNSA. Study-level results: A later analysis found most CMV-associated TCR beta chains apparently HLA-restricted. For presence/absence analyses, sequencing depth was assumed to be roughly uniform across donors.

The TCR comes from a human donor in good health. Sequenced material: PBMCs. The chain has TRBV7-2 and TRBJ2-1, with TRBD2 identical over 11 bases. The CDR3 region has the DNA TGTGCCAGCAGCTTAGTAGCGGGAGGGGGTGAGCAGTTCTTC. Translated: CASSLVAGGGEQFF.